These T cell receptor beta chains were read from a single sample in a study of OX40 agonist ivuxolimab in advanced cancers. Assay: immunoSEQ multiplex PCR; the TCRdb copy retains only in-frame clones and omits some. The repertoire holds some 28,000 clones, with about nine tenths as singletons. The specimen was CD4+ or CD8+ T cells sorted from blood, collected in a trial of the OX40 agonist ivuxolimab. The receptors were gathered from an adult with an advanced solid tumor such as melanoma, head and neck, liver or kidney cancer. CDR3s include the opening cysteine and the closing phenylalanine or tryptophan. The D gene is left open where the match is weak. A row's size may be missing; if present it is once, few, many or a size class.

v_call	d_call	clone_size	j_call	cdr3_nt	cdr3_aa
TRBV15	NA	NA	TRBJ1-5	TGTGCCACCAGCAGAGCCGGTTTGAGCAATCAGCCCCAGCATTTT	CATSRAGLSNQPQHF
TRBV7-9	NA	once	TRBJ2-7	TGTGCCAGCAGCTTACCGGTTCTAGGGACTCATGCTTTTTACGAGCAGTACTTC	CASSLPVLGTHAFYEQYF
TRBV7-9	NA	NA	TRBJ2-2	TGTGCCAGCAGCTTCCCAACAGGTCCGAACACCGGGGAGCTGTTTTTT	CASSFPTGPNTGELFF
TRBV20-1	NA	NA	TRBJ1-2	TGCAGTGCTAGAGTTACCTATGGCTACACCTTC	CSARVTYGYTF
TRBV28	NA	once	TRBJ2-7	TGTGCCAGCAGTTTAGAACGTTTAGGCTACGAGCAGTACTTC	CASSLERLGYEQYF
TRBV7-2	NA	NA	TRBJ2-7	TGTGCCAGCAGGGGGAGTGGCTACGAGCAGTACTTC	CASRGSGYEQYF
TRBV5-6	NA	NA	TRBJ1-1	TGTGCCAGCAGCTTGGCCGGACTGAGTGAAGCTTTCTTT	CASSLAGLSEAFF
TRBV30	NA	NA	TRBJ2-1	TGTGCCTGGAGTCGTCTGTCTTCCAGCTCCTACAATGAGCAGTTCTTC	CAWSRLSSSSYNEQFF
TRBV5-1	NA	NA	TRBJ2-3	TGCGCCAGCAGCTTGGAAGTCACAGATACGCAGTATTTT	CASSLEVTDTQYF
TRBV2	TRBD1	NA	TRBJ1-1	TGTGCCAGCAGGGAACTACAGGGGAGCTCCACTGAAGCTTTCTTT	CASRELQGSSTEAFF
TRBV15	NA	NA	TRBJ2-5	TGTGCCACCAGCAGCAGGCGGCGGGATGAAGAGACCCAGTACTTC	CATSSRRRDEETQYF
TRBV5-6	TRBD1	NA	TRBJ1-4	TGTGCCAGCACCTTGGGGACAGCGGGGGAGAATGAAAAACTGTTTTTT	CASTLGTAGENEKLFF
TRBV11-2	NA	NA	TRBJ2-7	TGTGCCAGCGATACTCCGACTAGCATCAGGGGCGAGCAGTACTTC	CASDTPTSIRGEQYF
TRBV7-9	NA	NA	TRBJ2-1	TGTGCCAGCAGCTTAGAAGGGAGGTCCTACAATGAGCAGTTCTTC	CASSLEGRSYNEQFF
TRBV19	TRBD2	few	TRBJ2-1	TGTGCCAGTAGTATTTTTGCGGGAGGGCCCTCGAACAATGAGCAGTTCTTC	CASSIFAGGPSNNEQFF
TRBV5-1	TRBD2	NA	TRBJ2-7	TGCGCCAGCAGCTTGTCTGCGGGGGGCTACGAGCAGTACTTC	CASSLSAGGYEQYF
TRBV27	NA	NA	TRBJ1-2	TGTGTCAGCAGTTTGTGGGCCCTCCCTAACTATGGCTACACCTTC	CVSSLWALPNYGYTF
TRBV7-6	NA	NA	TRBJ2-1	TGTGCCAGCATCAACCGTGGGGGGAGCTCCTACAATGAGCAGTTCTTC	CASINRGGSSYNEQFF
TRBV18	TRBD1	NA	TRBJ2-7	TGTGCCAGCTCACCAGGGTTGGGACAGGGCATAATCTACGAGCAGTACTTC	CASSPGLGQGIIYEQYF
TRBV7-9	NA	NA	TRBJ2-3	TGTGCCAGCAGCTTTATACCGAGTGGGAATACGCAGTATTTT	CASSFIPSGNTQYF
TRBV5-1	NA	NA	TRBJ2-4	TGCGCCAGCAGCTTGGTCCCTTTGAGGGGCGCAAAAAACATTCAGTACTTC	CASSLVPLRGAKNIQYF
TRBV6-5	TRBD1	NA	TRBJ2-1	TGTGCCAGCAGTTCCGGGACAGGGGGGTACAATGAGCAGTTCTTC	CASSSGTGGYNEQFF
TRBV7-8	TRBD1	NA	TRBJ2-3	TGTGCCAGCAGCCCCTGGACAGGGCGGCCAGATACGCAGTATTTT	CASSPWTGRPDTQYF
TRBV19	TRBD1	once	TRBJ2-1	TGTGCCAGTGGGGCCCGGACAGGAACCTACAATGAGCAGTTCTTC	CASGARTGTYNEQFF
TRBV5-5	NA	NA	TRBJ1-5	TGTGCCAGCAGCTTGAGGGGCGAGTTTGATCAGCCCCAGCATTTT	CASSLRGEFDQPQHF
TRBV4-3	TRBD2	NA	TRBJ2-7	TGCGCCAGCAGCCAGCACCTCGCGGGACTAGCGGGACCGAAATCCTACGAGCAGTACTTC	CASSQHLAGLAGPKSYEQYF
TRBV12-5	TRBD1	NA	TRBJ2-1	TGTGCTAGCAGAGACAGGGCGGTGTTCTTC	CASRDRAVFF
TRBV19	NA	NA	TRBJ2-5	TGTGCCAGTAGTGGGGAGTTGTGGGCCCAAGAGACCCAGTACTTC	CASSGELWAQETQYF
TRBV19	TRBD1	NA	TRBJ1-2	TGTGCCAGCCGGACAGGCCTCTATGGCTACACCTTC	CASRTGLYGYTF